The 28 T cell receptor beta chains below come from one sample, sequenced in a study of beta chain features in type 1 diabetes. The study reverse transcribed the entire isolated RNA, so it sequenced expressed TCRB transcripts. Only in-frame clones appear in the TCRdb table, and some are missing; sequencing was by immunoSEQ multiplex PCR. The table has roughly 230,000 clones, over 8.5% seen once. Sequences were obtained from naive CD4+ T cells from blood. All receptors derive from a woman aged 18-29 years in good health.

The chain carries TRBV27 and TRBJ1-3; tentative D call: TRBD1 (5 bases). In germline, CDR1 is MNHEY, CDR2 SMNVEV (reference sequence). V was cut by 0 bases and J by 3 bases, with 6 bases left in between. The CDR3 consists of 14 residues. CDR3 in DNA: TGTGCCAGCAGTTTATCAGGGGTTGGAAACACCATATATTTT. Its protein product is CASSLSGVGNTIYF.

The CDR3 region has the DNA TGCGCCAGCAGCTCTGAACTAGGGAGCTCCTACGAGCAGTACTTC. Encoded protein: CASSSELGSSYEQYF. J is TRBJ2-7 and V is TRBV5-1; D might be TRBD2 (5 bases). The CDR3 has 15 residues. Germline-derived CDR1 and CDR2 are SGHRS and YFSETQ. Trimming took 3 bases from V and 0 from J, leaving 13 bases between them.

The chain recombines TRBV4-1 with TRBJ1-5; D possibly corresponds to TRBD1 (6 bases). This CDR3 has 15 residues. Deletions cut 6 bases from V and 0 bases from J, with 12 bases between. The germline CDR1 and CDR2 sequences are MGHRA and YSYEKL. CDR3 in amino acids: CASRPTGRSNQPQHF. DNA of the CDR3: TGCGCCAGCAGACCTACAGGGCGTAGCAATCAGCCCCAGCATTTT.

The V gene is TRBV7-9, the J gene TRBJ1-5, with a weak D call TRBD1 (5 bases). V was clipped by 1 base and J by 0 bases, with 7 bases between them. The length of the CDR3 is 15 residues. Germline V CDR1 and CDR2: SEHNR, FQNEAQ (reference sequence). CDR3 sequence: CASSLGDYSNQPQHF. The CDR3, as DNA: TGTGCCAGCAGCTTAGGGGACTATAGCAATCAGCCCCAGCATTTT. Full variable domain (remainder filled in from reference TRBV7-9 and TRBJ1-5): DTGVSQNPRHKITKRGQNVTFRCDPISEHNRLYWYRQTLGQGPEFLTYFQNEAQLEKSRLLSDRFSAERPKGSFSTLEIQRTEQGDSAMYLCASSLGDYSNQPQHFGDGTRLSIL.

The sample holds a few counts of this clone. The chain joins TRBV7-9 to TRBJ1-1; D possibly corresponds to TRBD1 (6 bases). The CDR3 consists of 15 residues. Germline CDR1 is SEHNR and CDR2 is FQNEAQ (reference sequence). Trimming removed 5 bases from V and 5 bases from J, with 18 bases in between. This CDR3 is CASSPRRGLVTEAFF. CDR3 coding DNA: TGTGCCAGCAGCCCCCGCAGGGGCCTCGTGACTGAAGCTTTCTTT.

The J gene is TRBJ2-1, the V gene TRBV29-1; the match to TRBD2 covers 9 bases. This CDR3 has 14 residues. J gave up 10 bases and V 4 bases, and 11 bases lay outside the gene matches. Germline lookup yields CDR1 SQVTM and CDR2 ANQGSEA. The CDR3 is CSVGGLGLAYEQFF. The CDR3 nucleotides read TGCAGCGTTGGGGGGCTGGGACTAGCATACGAGCAGTTCTTC.

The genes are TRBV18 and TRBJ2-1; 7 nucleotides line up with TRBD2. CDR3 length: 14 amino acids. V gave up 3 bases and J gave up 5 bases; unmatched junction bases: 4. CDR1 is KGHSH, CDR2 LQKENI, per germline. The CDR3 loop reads CASSPTGGDNEQFF. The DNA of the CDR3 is TGTGCCAGCTCACCCACGGGAGGAGACAATGAGCAGTTCTTC.

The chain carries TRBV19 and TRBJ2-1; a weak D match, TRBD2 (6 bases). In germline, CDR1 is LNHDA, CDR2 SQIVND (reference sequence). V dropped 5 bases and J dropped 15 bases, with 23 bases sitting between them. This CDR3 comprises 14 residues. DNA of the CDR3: TGTGCCAGTAGTTTTGCTAGCGTTACGGGGGATCCGTTCTTC. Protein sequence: CASSFASVTGDPFF.

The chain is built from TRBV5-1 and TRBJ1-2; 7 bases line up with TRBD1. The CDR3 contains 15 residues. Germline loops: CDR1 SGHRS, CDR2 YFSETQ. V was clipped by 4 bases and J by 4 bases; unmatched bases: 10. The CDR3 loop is CASSPGTEVIYGYTF. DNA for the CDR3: TGCGCCAGCAGCCCAGGGACAGAGGTGATCTATGGCTACACCTTC.

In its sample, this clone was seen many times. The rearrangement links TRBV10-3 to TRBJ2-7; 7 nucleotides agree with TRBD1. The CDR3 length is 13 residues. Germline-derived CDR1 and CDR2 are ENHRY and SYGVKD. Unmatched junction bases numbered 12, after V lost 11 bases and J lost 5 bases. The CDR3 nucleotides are TGTGCCGCCAAGGGGGACAGTGTCGACGAGCAGTACTTC. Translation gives CAAKGDSVDEQYF.

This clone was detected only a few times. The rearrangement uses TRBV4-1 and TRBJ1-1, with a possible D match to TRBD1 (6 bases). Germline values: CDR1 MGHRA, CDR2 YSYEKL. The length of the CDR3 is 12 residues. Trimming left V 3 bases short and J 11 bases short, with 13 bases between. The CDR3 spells CASSHIQGLAFF. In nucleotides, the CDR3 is TGCGCCAGCAGCCATATACAGGGTCTGGCTTTCTTT.

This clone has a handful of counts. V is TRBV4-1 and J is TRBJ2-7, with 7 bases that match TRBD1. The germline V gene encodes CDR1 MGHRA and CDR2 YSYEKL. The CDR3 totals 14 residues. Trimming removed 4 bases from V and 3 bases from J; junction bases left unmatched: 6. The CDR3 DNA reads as TGCGCCAGCAGCCCTCGGGACAGAGTCTACGAGCAGTACTTC. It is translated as CASSPRDRVYEQYF.

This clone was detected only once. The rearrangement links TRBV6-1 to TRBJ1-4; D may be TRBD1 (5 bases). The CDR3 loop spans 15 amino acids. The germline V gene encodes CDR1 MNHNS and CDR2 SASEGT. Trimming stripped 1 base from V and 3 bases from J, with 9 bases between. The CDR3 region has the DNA TGTGCCAGCAGTGAAGTTCGGGGGTCTAATGAAAAACTGTTTTTT. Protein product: CASSEVRGSNEKLFF.

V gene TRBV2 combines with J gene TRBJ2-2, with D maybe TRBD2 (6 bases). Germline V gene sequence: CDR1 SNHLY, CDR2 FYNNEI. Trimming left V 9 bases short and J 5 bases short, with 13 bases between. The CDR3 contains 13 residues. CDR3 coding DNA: TGTGCCAGTTCGGGACTCCCGACCGGGGAGCTGTTTTTT. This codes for CASSGLPTGELFF.

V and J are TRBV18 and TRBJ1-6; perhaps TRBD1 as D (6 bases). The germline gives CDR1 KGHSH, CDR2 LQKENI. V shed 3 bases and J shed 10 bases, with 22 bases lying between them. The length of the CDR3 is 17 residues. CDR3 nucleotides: TGTGCCAGCTCACCCATGTCCCCCGGACAGAGGTCCTCACCCCTCCACTTT. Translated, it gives CASSPMSPGQRSSPLHF.

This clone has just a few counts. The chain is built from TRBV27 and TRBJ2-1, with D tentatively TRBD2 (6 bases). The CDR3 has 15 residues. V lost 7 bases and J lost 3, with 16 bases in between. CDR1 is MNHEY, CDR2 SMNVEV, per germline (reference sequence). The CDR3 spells CASTPGLASYNEQFF. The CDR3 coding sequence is TGTGCCAGCACACCGGGACTCGCCAGCTACAATGAGCAGTTCTTC.

The CDR3 loop is CASSSRVTGELFF. The CDR3 DNA follows: TGTGCCAGCAGCTCCAGGGTCACCGGGGAGCTGTTTTTT. This chain connects TRBV5-5 to TRBJ2-2, with D perhaps TRBD1 (5 bases). Trimming removed 3 bases from V and 4 bases from J, with 7 bases in between. The CDR3 extends over 13 amino acids. The germline gives CDR1 SGHKS, CDR2 YYEKEE (reference sequence).

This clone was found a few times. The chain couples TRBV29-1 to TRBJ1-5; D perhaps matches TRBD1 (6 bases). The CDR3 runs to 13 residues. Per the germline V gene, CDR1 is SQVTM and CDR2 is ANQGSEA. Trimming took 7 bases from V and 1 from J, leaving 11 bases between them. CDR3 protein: CSAQGMSNQPQHF. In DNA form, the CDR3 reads TGCAGCGCCCAGGGGATGAGCAATCAGCCCCAGCATTTT.

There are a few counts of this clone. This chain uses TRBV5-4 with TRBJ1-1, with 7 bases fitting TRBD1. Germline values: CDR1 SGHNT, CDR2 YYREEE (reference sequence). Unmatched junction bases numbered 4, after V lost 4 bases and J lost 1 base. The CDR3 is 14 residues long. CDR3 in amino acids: CASSTRQGNTEAFF. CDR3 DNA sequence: TGTGCCAGCAGCACCCGACAGGGGAACACTGAAGCTTTCTTT. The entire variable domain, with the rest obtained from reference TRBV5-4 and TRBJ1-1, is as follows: ETGVTQSPTHLIKTRGQQVTLRCSSQSGHNTVSWYQQALGQGPQFIFQYYREEENGRGNFPPRFSGLQFPNYSSELNVNALELDDSALYLCASSTRQGNTEAFFGQGTRLTVV.

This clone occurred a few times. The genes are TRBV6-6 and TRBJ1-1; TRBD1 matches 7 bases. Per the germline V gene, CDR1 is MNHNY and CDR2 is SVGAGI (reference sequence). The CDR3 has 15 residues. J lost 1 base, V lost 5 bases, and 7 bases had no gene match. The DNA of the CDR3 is TGTGCCAGCAGTAAACAGGGGATGGGGAACACTGAAGCTTTCTTT. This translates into CASSKQGMGNTEAFF.

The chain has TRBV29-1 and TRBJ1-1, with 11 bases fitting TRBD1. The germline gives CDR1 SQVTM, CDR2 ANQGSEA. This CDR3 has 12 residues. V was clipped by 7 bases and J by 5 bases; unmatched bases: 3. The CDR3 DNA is TGCAGCGCCGGGACAGGGGGGACTGAAGCTTTCTTT. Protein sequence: CSAGTGGTEAFF.

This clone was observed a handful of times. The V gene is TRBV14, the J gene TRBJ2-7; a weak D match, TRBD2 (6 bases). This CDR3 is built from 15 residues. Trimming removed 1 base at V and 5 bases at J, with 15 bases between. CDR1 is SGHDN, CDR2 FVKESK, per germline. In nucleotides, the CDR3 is TGTGCCAGCAGCCAAGTAGAGAAGGGCGGGAACGAGCAGTACTTC. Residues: CASSQVEKGGNEQYF.

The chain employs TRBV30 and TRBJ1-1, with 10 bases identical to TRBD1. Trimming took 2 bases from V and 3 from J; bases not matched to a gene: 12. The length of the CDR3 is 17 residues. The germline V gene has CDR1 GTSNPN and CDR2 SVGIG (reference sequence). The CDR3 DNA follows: TGTGCCTGGAGTTCCCGGGACAGGGGACGATGGGACACTGAAGCTTTCTTT. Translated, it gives CAWSSRDRGRWDTEAFF.

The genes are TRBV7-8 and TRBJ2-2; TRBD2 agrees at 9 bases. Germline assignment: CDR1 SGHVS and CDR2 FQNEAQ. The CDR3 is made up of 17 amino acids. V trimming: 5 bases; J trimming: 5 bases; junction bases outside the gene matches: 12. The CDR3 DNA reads TGTGCCAGCAGCCCCGGGACTAGCCACGGTGGGACCGGGGAGCTGTTTTTT. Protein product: CASSPGTSHGGTGELFF.

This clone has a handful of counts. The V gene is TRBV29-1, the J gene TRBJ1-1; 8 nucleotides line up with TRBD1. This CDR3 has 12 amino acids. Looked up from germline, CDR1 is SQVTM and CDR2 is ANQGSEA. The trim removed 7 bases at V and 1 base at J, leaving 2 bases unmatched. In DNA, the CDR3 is TGCAGCGCGGACAGGGCGAACACTGAAGCTTTCTTT. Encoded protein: CSADRANTEAFF.

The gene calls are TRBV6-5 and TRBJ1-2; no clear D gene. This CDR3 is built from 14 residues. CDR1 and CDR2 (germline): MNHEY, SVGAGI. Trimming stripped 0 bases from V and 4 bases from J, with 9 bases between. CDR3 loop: CASSYSGRSYGYTF. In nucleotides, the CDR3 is TGTGCCAGCAGTTACTCAGGCAGGTCCTATGGCTACACCTTC.

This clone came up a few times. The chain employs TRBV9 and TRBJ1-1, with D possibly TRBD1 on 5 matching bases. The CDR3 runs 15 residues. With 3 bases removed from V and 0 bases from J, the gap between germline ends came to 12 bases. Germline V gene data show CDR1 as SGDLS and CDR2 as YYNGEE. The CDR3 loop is CASSAREGLNTEAFF. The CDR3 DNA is TGTGCCAGCAGCGCGAGGGAGGGGCTGAACACTGAAGCTTTCTTT.

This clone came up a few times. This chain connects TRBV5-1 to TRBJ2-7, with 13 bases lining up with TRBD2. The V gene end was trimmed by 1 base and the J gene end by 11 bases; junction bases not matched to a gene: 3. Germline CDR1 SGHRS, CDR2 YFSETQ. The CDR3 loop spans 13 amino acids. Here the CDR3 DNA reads TGCGCCAGCAGCTTGACTAGCGGGAGGGAGGAGTACTTC. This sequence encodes CASSLTSGREEYF.